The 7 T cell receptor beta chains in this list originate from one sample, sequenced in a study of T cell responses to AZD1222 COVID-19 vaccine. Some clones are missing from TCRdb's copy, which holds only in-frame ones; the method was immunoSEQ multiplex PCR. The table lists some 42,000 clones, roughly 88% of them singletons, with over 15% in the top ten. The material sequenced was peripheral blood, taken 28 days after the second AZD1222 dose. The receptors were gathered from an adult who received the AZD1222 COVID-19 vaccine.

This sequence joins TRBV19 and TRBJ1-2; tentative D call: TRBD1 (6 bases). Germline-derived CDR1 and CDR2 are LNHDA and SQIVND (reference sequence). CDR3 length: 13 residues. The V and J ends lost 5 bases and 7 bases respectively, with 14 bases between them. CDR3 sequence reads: CASSGTTRGGYTF. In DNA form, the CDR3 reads TGTGCCAGTAGTGGGACAACTCGAGGTGGCTACACCTTC.

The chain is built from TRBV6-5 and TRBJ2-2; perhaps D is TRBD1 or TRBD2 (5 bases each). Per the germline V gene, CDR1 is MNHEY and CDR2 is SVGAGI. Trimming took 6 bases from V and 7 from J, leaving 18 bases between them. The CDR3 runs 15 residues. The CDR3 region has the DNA TGTGCCAGCAGAATAGGCAGGGCGGCGGGCGGGGAGCTGTTTTTT. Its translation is CASRIGRAAGGELFF.

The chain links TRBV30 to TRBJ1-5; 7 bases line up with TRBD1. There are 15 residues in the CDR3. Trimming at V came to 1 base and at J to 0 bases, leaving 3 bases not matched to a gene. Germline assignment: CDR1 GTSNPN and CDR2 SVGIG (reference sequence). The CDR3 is CAWSAGGFSNQPQHF. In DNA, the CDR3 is TGTGCCTGGAGTGCAGGGGGATTTAGCAATCAGCCCCAGCATTTT.

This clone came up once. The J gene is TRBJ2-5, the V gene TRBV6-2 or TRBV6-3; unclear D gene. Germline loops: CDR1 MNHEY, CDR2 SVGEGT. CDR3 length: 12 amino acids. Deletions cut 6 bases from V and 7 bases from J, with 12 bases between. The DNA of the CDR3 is TGTGCCAGCAGCCCAGGCCCAGGGACCCAGTACTTC. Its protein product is CASSPGPGTQYF.

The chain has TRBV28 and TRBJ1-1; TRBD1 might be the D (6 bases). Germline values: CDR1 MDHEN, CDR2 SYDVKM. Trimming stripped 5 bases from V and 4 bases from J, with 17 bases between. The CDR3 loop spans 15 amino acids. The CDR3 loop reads CASSDPGQRSTEAFF. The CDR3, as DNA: TGTGCCAGCAGTGACCCGGGACAAAGGAGCACTGAAGCTTTCTTT.

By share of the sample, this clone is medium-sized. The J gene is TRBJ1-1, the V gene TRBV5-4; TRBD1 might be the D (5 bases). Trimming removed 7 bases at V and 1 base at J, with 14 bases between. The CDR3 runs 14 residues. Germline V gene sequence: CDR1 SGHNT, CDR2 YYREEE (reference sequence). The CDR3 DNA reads TGTGCCAGCCGGGACGAATATCAGAACACTGAAGCTTTCTTT. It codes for CASRDEYQNTEAFF.

Here the CDR3 reads CASTDGYEQYF. The CDR3 bases are TGTGCCAGCACGGACGGGTACGAGCAGTACTTC. The chain recombines TRBV6-5 with TRBJ2-7; no firm D call. CDR3 size: 11 residues. Germline CDR1 MNHEY, CDR2 SVGAGI. Trimming pared 7 bases from V and 4 bases from J, leaving 8 bases between.